The clone carrying this T cell receptor (beta chain) has a handful of counts. As yet, its antigen is unknown. Ophthalmopathy patients showed a Clinical Activity Score of at least 3, NOSPECS grade of at least 4 and duration under 3 months. This sample stems from a study of T cells in Graves' hyperthyroidism and ophthalmopathy. The wider study: Initial diagnosis, before any treatment, was when peripheral blood was collected.

Study results and limitations: Classification by a 13 V-J model distinguished ophthalmopathy from stable hyperthyroidism.

The V segment lost 3 bases and the J segment 0 bases; nucleotides outside the gene matches: 11. This CDR3 contains 18 residues. Per the germline V gene, CDR1 is MNHNS and CDR2 is SASEGT. Amplified regions were TCR beta CDR3 sequences from RNA transcripts. Initially, a first-round RT-PCR of the TCR CDR3 employed the HTBI primer set. TCRdb re-analysed the multiplex PCR reads in MiXCR, keeping a single row per CDR3 protein. Of about 600,000 distinct CDR3 sequences listed, roughly a sixth are singletons. The chain recombines TRBV6-1 with TRBJ2-7; TRBD2 matches 10 bases. The specimen sequenced was blood. The TCR comes from a woman in her 40s with Graves' ophthalmopathy. CDR3 region: CASSDFGIAGGHSYEQYF. The CDR3, as DNA: TGTGCCAGCAGTGATTTCGGAATAGCGGGAGGCCACTCCTACGAGCAGTACTTC.